The 21 T cell receptor beta chains below come from one sample, sequenced in a study of blood T cell repertoires in COVID-19. Method: immunoSEQ multiplex PCR; TCRdb's copy keeps in-frame clones and lacks some. The sample has a few hundred thousand clones, about nine tenths seen once; the top ten hold under 8%. The source material was peripheral blood. The receptor source for this set is a woman aged 25 to 39 who had recovered from COVID-19.

V gene TRBV27 combines with J gene TRBJ2-7; 10 positions agree with TRBD1. This CDR3 has 17 amino acids. The trim removed 5 bases at V and 5 bases at J, leaving 15 bases unmatched. Germline V gene data show CDR1 as MNHEY and CDR2 as SMNVEV (reference sequence). In nucleotides, the CDR3 is TGTGCCAGCAGTCCGGGACCGGGACAGGGGATCCTGGACGAGCAGTACTTC. Its translation: CASSPGPGQGILDEQYF.

CDR3 nucleotide sequence: TGTGCCAGCAGGGAGCGGGACCCTCAAGAGACCCAGTACTTC. Its protein is CASRERDPQETQYF. This sequence joins TRBV11-1 and TRBJ2-5, with 7 bases fitting TRBD2. Germline assignment: CDR1 SGHAT and CDR2 FQDESV (reference sequence). V shed 6 bases, J shed 2 bases, and the junction held 6 bases outside the gene matches. There are 14 residues in the CDR3.

The chain has TRBV9 and TRBJ1-1; tentative D call: TRBD1 (5 bases). The CDR3 is made up of 14 amino acids. Germline assignment: CDR1 SGDLS and CDR2 YYNGEE. The V end was cut by 0 bases, the J end by 2 bases, with 8 bases between. Here the CDR3 DNA reads TGTGCCAGCAGCGTAGGACAGAGTAACACTGAAGCTTTCTTT. Translating it yields CASSVGQSNTEAFF.

This chain uses TRBV7-6 with TRBJ1-3, with a tentative D call TRBD1 (5 bases). Trimming took 1 base from V and 0 from J, leaving 7 bases between them. Germline assignment: CDR1 SGHVS and CDR2 FNYEAQ. This CDR3 spans 15 amino acids. The CDR3 here is CASSLEGVSGNTIYF. The CDR3 coding sequence is TGTGCCAGCAGCTTAGAAGGGGTCTCTGGAAACACCATATATTTT. The full variable domain, in which reference TRBV7-6 and TRBJ1-3 provide the parts outside the CDR3, is GAGVSQSPRYKVTKRGQDVALRCDPISGHVSLYWYRQALGQGPEFLTYFNYEAQQDKSGLPNDRFSAERPEGSISTLTIQRTEQRDSAMYRCASSLEGVSGNTIYFGEGSWLTVV.

On this clone: This sequence may be a read error, since a much larger clone differs from it by one base. This sample also contains other DNA sequences that code for the same CDR3. The genes are TRBV5-4 and TRBJ1-2, with TRBD1 matching 7 bases. CDR3 length: 14 residues. Germline V gives CDR1 SGHNT, CDR2 YYREEE (reference sequence). In DNA, the CDR3 is TGTGCCAGCAGCTTGACAGGGGTGAACTATGGCTACACCTTT. Encoded protein: CASSLTGVNYGYTF.

This clone was recorded a few times. V gene TRBV6-2 or TRBV6-3 combines with J gene TRBJ1-1; D ambiguous. The CDR3 spans 15 residues. Deletions cut 2 bases from V and 2 bases from J, with 12 bases between. The V gene's germline CDR1 is MNHEY and CDR2 SVGEGT. CDR3: CASSYVPQRNTEAFF. The CDR3 bases are TGTGCCAGCAGTTACGTACCGCAGCGAAACACTGAAGCTTTCTTT.

The V and J genes are TRBV6-2 or TRBV6-3 and TRBJ2-1; 9 nucleotides match TRBD2. V lost 6 bases, J lost 6 bases, and 9 bases stayed unmatched. CDR3 size: 15 residues. Germline lookup yields CDR1 MNHEY and CDR2 SVGEGT. CDR3 sequence reads: CASSHWTSAANEQFF. In DNA form, the CDR3 reads TGTGCCAGCAGCCACTGGACTAGCGCCGCCAATGAGCAGTTCTTC.

The V gene is TRBV5-1, the J gene TRBJ2-1, with 9 bases identical to TRBD2. CDR1 SGHRS and CDR2 YFSETQ come from the germline V gene. CDR3 length equals 15 residues. J gave up 6 bases and V 4 bases, and 8 bases lay outside the gene matches. CDR3 DNA sequence: TGCGCCAGCAGCCACGGGACTAGCAACGGCAATGAGCAGTTCTTC. It yields the protein CASSHGTSNGNEQFF.

The chain links TRBV7-2 to TRBJ1-6, with D maybe TRBD1 (5 bases). The CDR3 consists of 15 residues. Trimming shortened V by 6 bases and J by 7 bases, and 16 bases separated the two germline ends. Germline CDR1 and CDR2: SGHTA and FQGNSA. CDR3 residues: CASSSQQGENSPLHF. The CDR3 DNA reads as TGTGCCAGCAGTTCCCAGCAGGGTGAAAATTCACCCCTCCACTTT.

The CDR3 region is CASSLPHNTVTDTQYF. CDR3 bases: TGTGCCAGCAGTTTACCCCACAATACCGTCACAGATACGCAGTATTTT. The chain is built from TRBV28 and TRBJ2-3; D not certain. V shed 2 bases and J shed 2 bases, with 14 bases lying between them. Germline V CDR1 and CDR2: MDHEN, SYDVKM. CDR3 size: 16 residues.

In nucleotides, the CDR3 is TGTGCCAGCAGTGACTCGTTAACTAGCGGGGCCACAGATACGCAGTATTTT. Protein sequence: CASSDSLTSGATDTQYF. The V and J genes are TRBV6-4 and TRBJ2-3; 10 bases agree with TRBD2. The CDR3 length is 17 residues. V lost 0 bases and J lost 2; bases outside the gene matches: 5. Per germline, CDR1 MRHNA and CDR2 SNTAGT.

This sequence joins TRBV28 and TRBJ2-7; D gene ambiguous. CDR1 MDHEN and CDR2 SYDVKM come from the germline V gene. Deletions cut 6 bases from V and 0 bases from J, with 15 bases between. This CDR3 is 15 amino acids long. CDR3 residues: CASSPWAVSSYEQYF. The CDR3, as DNA: TGTGCCAGCAGCCCCTGGGCAGTTAGCTCCTACGAGCAGTACTTC.

This clone came up many times. The CDR3 DNA follows: TGCGCCAGCAGCTTAACAGGGGTCCTTACGAATTCACCCCTCCACTTT. It yields the protein CASSLTGVLTNSPLHF. V is TRBV5-1 and J is TRBJ1-6, with 7 nucleotides matching TRBD1. Germline-derived CDR1 and CDR2 are SGHRS and YFSETQ. There are 16 residues in the CDR3. The J segment lost 7 bases and the V segment lost 2 bases, leaving 9 bases of the junction unmatched. Supplemented by reference TRBV5-1 and TRBJ1-6, the full variable domain reads KAGVTQTPRYLIKTRGQQVTLSCSPISGHRSVSWYQQTPGQGLQFLFEYFSETQRNKGNFPGRFSGRQFSNSRSEMNVSTLELGDSALYLCASSLTGVLTNSPLHFGNGTRLTVT.

The chain has TRBV6-6 and TRBJ1-1, with 8 bases lining up with TRBD1. With V trimmed by 6 bases and J by 0 bases, 6 bases remained unmatched. Germline values: CDR1 MNHNY, CDR2 SVGAGI (reference sequence). CDR3 length equals 15 residues. DNA of the CDR3: TGTGCCAGCAGCGGACAGGGAGGGGTGAACACTGAAGCTTTCTTT. Its protein is CASSGQGGVNTEAFF.

This chain links TRBV3-1 (or the pseudogene TRBV3-2) with TRBJ1-2; TRBD1 is a possible D gene (6 bases). CDR3 length: 13 amino acids. The germline V gene encodes CDR1 LGHDT and CDR2 YNNKEL (reference sequence). V dropped 2 bases and J dropped 8 bases, with 12 bases sitting between them. Here the CDR3 DNA reads TGTGCCAGCAGCCAAAGTACAGGGTTGGGCTACACCTTC. Its protein product is CASSQSTGLGYTF.

This clone was picked up a small number of times. The chain's CDR3 is CSVLQGAWGYTF. The CDR3 DNA follows: TGCAGCGTTCTTCAGGGGGCGTGGGGCTACACCTTC. This chain joins TRBV29-1 and TRBJ1-2, with 8 nucleotides matching TRBD1. Germline V gene data show CDR1 as SQVTM and CDR2 as ANQGSEA. Trimming took 5 bases from V and 8 from J; bases not matched to a gene: 7. The CDR3 spans 12 residues.

The V and J genes are TRBV25-1 and TRBJ2-1, with TRBD2 matching 7 bases. The CDR3 runs to 14 residues. From germline, CDR1 is MGHDK and CDR2 SYGVNS. V was pared by 5 bases and J by 0 bases, with 1 base of the junction left unmatched. The DNA of the CDR3 is TGTGCCAGCAGTTGGGAGGGCTCCTACAATGAGCAGTTCTTC. As protein: CASSWEGSYNEQFF.

This chain links TRBV7-2 with TRBJ2-7; 7 positions agree with TRBD1. The CDR3 spans 15 residues. Germline V gene data show CDR1 as SGHTA and CDR2 as FQGNSA. V shed 5 bases and J 0 bases; nucleotides not matched to a gene: 7. CDR3 region: CASSRDSLSSYEQYF. The CDR3 DNA reads TGTGCCAGCAGCCGGGACAGCCTGTCCTCCTACGAGCAGTACTTC. Full variable domain (outside the CDR3, taken from reference TRBV7-2 and TRBJ2-7): GAGVSQSPSNKVTEKGKDVELRCDPISGHTALYWYRQSLGQGLEFLIYFQGNSAPDKSGLPSDRFSAERTGGSVSTLTIQRTQQEDSAVYLCASSRDSLSSYEQYFGPGTRLTVT.

The chain carries TRBV5-1 and TRBJ1-4; 8 nucleotides match TRBD1. J lost 4 bases, V lost 2 bases, and 4 bases had no gene match. Germline loops: CDR1 SGHRS, CDR2 YFSETQ. The CDR3 has 15 residues. The CDR3 protein is CASSFRDRINEKLFF. The CDR3 region has the DNA TGCGCCAGCAGCTTCCGGGACAGGATTAATGAAAAACTGTTTTTT.

This clone was seen once. This rearrangement joins TRBV7-8 to TRBJ1-4; D gene unclear. Trimming took 4 bases from V and 8 from J, leaving 20 bases between them. The CDR3 consists of 16 residues. Germline V gene sequence: CDR1 SGHVS, CDR2 FQNEAQ. CDR3 sequence: CASSSRLEGGREKLFF. The CDR3, as DNA: TGTGCCAGCAGCTCCCGGTTAGAGGGCGGTAGGGAAAAACTGTTTTTT.

This chain joins TRBV6-5 and TRBJ1-6, with D uncertain. The CDR3 totals 15 residues. Germline CDR1 MNHEY, CDR2 SVGAGI. V lost 6 bases and J 7 bases, leaving 16 bases between the germline ends. The CDR3 spells CASRYPSGRNSPLHF. The CDR3 DNA reads as TGTGCCAGCAGATACCCTTCCGGGAGGAATTCACCCCTCCACTTT.